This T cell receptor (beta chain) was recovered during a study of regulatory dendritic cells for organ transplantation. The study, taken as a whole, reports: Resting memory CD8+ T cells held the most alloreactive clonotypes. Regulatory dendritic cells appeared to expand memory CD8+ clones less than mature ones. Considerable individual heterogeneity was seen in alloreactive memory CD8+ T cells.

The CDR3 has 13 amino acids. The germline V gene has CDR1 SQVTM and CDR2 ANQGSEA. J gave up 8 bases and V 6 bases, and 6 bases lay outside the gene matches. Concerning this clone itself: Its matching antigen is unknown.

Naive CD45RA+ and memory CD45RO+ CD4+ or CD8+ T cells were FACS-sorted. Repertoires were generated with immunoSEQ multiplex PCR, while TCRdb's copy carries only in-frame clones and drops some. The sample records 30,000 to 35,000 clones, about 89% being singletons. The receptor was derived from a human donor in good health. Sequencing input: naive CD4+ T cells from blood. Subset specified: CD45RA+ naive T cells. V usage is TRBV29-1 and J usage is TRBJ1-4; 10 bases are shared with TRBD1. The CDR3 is CSVGDRGGEKLFF. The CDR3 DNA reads TGCAGCGTGGGGGACAGGGGTGGAGAAAAACTGTTTTTT.